These 18 T cell receptor beta chains were all obtained from the same sample, sequenced in a study of cytomegalovirus exposure and HLA in healthy donors (dated 2017 in TCRdb). The method was the immunoSEQ multiplex PCR assay. For the multiplex PCR, a mixture combining 60 forward primers for TCR Vbeta segments and 13 reverse primers for TCR Jbeta segments was used. The source is immuneACCESS, and TCRdb retained only in-frame sequences with V and J called. Part of the clones is not carried over; for the studies checked, unresolved V genes explain less than half of this, and the remainder is unexplained. Recorded for this sample are about 170,000 clones; roughly 79% of them occurred a single time. The ten largest clones take up roughly 4.9% of the sample. Sequenced material: PBMCs. Receptors originate from a woman between 18 and 30 years old in good health and CMV-seropositive.

This CDR3 is CASTLPDRDNSPLHF. DNA for the CDR3: TGTGCCAGCACCCTCCCCGACAGGGACAATTCACCCCTCCACTTT. The gene calls are TRBV28 and TRBJ1-6; 7 positions agree with TRBD1. Germline assignment: CDR1 MDHEN and CDR2 SYDVKM. J lost 7 bases, V lost 7 bases, and 10 bases had no gene match. CDR3 length: 15 amino acids. Together with reference TRBV28 and TRBJ1-6, the CDR3 gives the full variable domain: DVKVTQSSRYLVKRTGEKVFLECVQDMDHENMFWYRQDPGLGLRLIYFSYDVKMKEKGDIPEGYSVSREKKERFSLILESASTNQTSMYLCASTLPDRDNSPLHFGNGTRLTVT.

The chain employs TRBV13 and TRBJ2-5, with 10 bases identical to TRBD1. V gave up 4 bases and J gave up 11 bases; unmatched junction bases: 13. CDR3 length equals 15 residues. The germline V gene encodes CDR1 PRHDT and CDR2 FYEKMQ (reference sequence). Here the CDR3 reads CASSSYAPGQGNQYF. DNA of the CDR3: TGTGCCAGCAGCTCTTATGCACCGGGACAGGGGAATCAGTACTTC.

The chain carries TRBV7-6 and TRBJ2-1, with TRBD2 matching 12 bases. The CDR3 totals 18 residues. With V trimmed by 5 bases and J by 8 bases, 16 bases remained unmatched. Per the germline V gene, CDR1 is SGHVS and CDR2 is FNYEAQ. This chain's CDR3 is CASSPSRLAGGPRDEQFF. CDR3 coding DNA: TGTGCCAGCAGCCCCAGTCGGCTAGCGGGGGGGCCTCGGGATGAGCAGTTCTTC.

In the case of this clone: A junction end diverges from the germline sequence, so it may reflect a read error. The chain carries TRBV20-1 and TRBJ1-4; weak D call: TRBD1 (6 bases). This CDR3 region has 11 residues. Germline lookup yields CDR1 DFQATT and CDR2 SNEGSKA (reference sequence). Written as DNA, the CDR3 is TGCAGTGCTAGTCTCCCCGACAGGCCAACTTTT. Its protein is CSASLPDRPTF.

The rearrangement uses TRBV13 and TRBJ1-1; 7 bases map to TRBD1. Germline CDR1 and CDR2: PRHDT and FYEKMQ (reference sequence). This CDR3 spans 14 amino acids. Trimming took 5 bases from V and 1 from J; bases not matched to a gene: 4. DNA of the CDR3: TGTGCCAGCAGCGCCGGGACAGAGAACACTGAAGCTTTCTTT. As protein: CASSAGTENTEAFF.

The rearrangement uses TRBV9 and TRBJ2-3; D may be TRBD1 (6 bases). Trimming removed 4 bases from V and 1 base from J, with 16 bases in between. The CDR3 spans 16 residues. The germline V gene encodes CDR1 SGDLS and CDR2 YYNGEE. The DNA of the CDR3 is TGTGCCAGCAGCCCCAATCAGGGGTTCGGCACAGATACGCAGTATTTT. This sequence encodes CASSPNQGFGTDTQYF.

This clone was counted a single time. Sequence at one end of the junction differs from germline and may be a read error. The V gene is TRBV7-2, the J gene TRBJ2-5, with 7 bases matching TRBD2. The germline V gene has CDR1 SGHTA and CDR2 FQGNSA. The CDR3 covers 17 residues. This chain's CDR3 is CASSPRGGGTSGPASDF. CDR3 bases: TGTGCCAGCAGCCCCCGTGGGGGGGGAACGAGCGGGCCAGCCTCAGACTTC.

The gene calls are TRBV9 and TRBJ2-7; 8 bases match TRBD1. There are 15 residues in the CDR3. J lost 3 bases, V lost 0 bases, and 5 bases had no gene match. Germline CDR1 SGDLS, CDR2 YYNGEE. In DNA form, the CDR3 reads TGTGCCAGCAGCGTAGCTGGGACAGGCCTCTACGAGCAGTACTTC. It codes for CASSVAGTGLYEQYF.

The table lists this clone with a few counts. CDR3 protein: CASSVASRRGNEKLFF. CDR3 bases: TGTGCCAGCAGCGTAGCTTCGAGGAGGGGAAATGAAAAACTGTTTTTT. The genes are TRBV9 and TRBJ1-4; a weak D match, TRBD1 (5 bases). Between the trimmed V and J ends, which lost 0 bases and 5 bases, there was a span of 14 bases. This CDR3 is built from 16 residues. Germline CDR1 SGDLS, CDR2 YYNGEE.

This chain links TRBV5-1 with TRBJ1-1, with D uncertain. CDR3 length: 18 residues. V lost 3 bases and J 1 base, leaving 22 bases between the germline ends. The germline gives CDR1 SGHRS, CDR2 YFSETQ. The CDR3 loop is CASSSPTVGAGRNTEAFF. The CDR3 DNA is TGCGCCAGCAGCTCCCCCACGGTAGGAGCCGGGAGGAACACTGAAGCTTTCTTT.

The rearrangement uses TRBV7-8 and TRBJ1-5; the D is unclear. Trimming shortened V by 5 bases and J by 1 base, and 15 bases separated the two germline ends. The V gene's germline CDR1 is SGHVS and CDR2 FQNEAQ. The CDR3 spans 16 residues. The CDR3 nucleotides read TGTGCCAGCAGCCTCCAACCAGGATTAAGCAATCAGCCCCAGCATTTT. It specifies CASSLQPGLSNQPQHF.

This chain uses TRBV6-1 with TRBJ1-1, with 11 bases lining up with TRBD1. V lost 4 bases, J lost 4 bases, and 11 bases stayed unmatched. The CDR3 totals 17 residues. From germline, CDR1 is MNHNS and CDR2 SASEGT. In DNA, the CDR3 is TGTGCCAGCAGTGGCAGGACAGGGGGCCGTCTGAGCACTGAAGCTTTCTTT. Translation: CASSGRTGGRLSTEAFF.

V and J are TRBV7-7 and TRBJ1-1, with D maybe TRBD1 (6 bases). CDR3 length: 13 amino acids. Per the germline V gene, CDR1 is SSHAT and CDR2 is FNYEAQ (reference sequence). V shed 1 base and J shed 3 bases, with 6 bases lying between them. The CDR3 is CASSLGTDTEAFF. The CDR3 DNA is TGTGCCAGCAGCTTAGGGACAGACACTGAAGCTTTCTTT.

The J gene is TRBJ2-2, the V gene TRBV11-1; TRBD2 matches 7 bases. V was clipped by 2 bases and J by 6 bases; unmatched bases: 6. The V gene's germline CDR1 is SGHAT and CDR2 FQDESV (reference sequence). The CDR3 spans 15 residues. CDR3 nucleotides: TGTGCCAGCAGCTTACTTACTAGCGAAGCCGGGGAGCTGTTTTTT. Translated: CASSLLTSEAGELFF.

The chain uses TRBV2 and TRBJ1-6; D gene uncertain. V was pared by 7 bases and J by 9 bases, with 7 bases between. The CDR3 extends over 11 amino acids. CDR1 and CDR2 (germline): SNHLY, FYNNEI. As DNA, the CDR3 is TGTGCCAGCACCCCGAGTTCACCCCTCCACTTT. Residues: CASTPSSPLHF. The variable domain in full, with the rest retrieved from reference TRBV2 and TRBJ1-6, is EPEVTQTPSHQVTQMGQEVILRCVPISNHLYFYWYRQILGQKVEFLVSFYNNEISEKSEIFDDQFSVERPDGSNFTLKIRSTKLEDSAMYFCASTPSSPLHFGNGTRLTVT.

The rearrangement joins TRBV4-1 to TRBJ1-1; D might be TRBD1 (6 bases). Trimming stripped 4 bases from V and 1 base from J, with 7 bases between. The length of the CDR3 is 13 residues. The germline V gene has CDR1 MGHRA and CDR2 YSYEKL. In nucleotides, the CDR3 is TGCGCCAGCAGCCTACAGGGGAACACTGAAGCTTTCTTT. Amino acid sequence: CASSLQGNTEAFF.

The V call is TRBV4-2, the J call TRBJ2-1, with 7 nucleotides matching TRBD1. The germline V gene has CDR1 LGHNA and CDR2 YNFKEQ. The CDR3 spans 16 residues. V lost 4 bases to trimming and J lost 0 bases; unmatched junction nucleotides: 6. The CDR3 region is CASSPGTANSYNEQFF. The CDR3, as DNA: TGTGCCAGCAGCCCCGGGACAGCTAACTCCTACAATGAGCAGTTCTTC.

This chain connects TRBV4-2 to TRBJ2-2, with 11 nucleotides matching TRBD1. V lost 1 base, J lost 1 base, and 5 bases stayed unmatched. The CDR3 runs 18 residues. The V gene's germline CDR1 is LGHNA and CDR2 YNFKEQ. The CDR3 DNA follows: TGTGCCAGCAGCCAAGTTGCGGGACAGGGGGGGAACACCGGGGAGCTGTTTTTT. Protein: CASSQVAGQGGNTGELFF.